The rows below give T cell receptor beta chains drawn from one sample of a study of cytomegalovirus exposure and HLA in healthy donors. Measured with immunoSEQ multiplex PCR; TCRdb has only the in-frame clones, and not every one. The repertoire has 250,000 to 300,000 clones, around 90% of them found once; the top ten carry roughly 1.6%. The sample comprised PBMCs. These receptor sequences come from a girl aged 2 to 9 in good health and CMV-seronegative. Each CDR3 is given with its conserved first and last residue. The order of the fields is CDR3 protein, CDR3 DNA, D gene, V gene, clone size, J gene. The D gene is left open where the match is weak. Not every row has a clone size; where given, it reads once, few, many or a size class.

CDR3aa: CASSYKQGGDYGYTF
CDR3nt: TGTGCCAGCAGTTACAAGCAGGGGGGTGACTATGGCTACACCTTC
d_gene: TRBD1
v_gene: TRBV6-6
abundance: -
j_gene: TRBJ1-2

CDR3aa: CASKPTSGFYNEQFF
CDR3nt: TGCGCCAGCAAGCCGACTAGCGGGTTTTACAATGAGCAGTTCTTC
d_gene: TRBD2
v_gene: TRBV10-2
abundance: once
j_gene: TRBJ2-1

CDR3aa: CASSLRKASGGIYEQYF
CDR3nt: TGTGCCAGCAGCCTGAGAAAGGCTAGCGGGGGAATCTACGAGCAGTACTTC
d_gene: TRBD2
v_gene: TRBV7-9
abundance: -
j_gene: TRBJ2-7

CDR3aa: CASSRDRLNYGYTF
CDR3nt: TGTGCCAGCAGCCGGGACAGACTAAACTATGGCTACACCTTC
d_gene: TRBD1
v_gene: TRBV6-5
abundance: -
j_gene: TRBJ1-2

CDR3aa: CASSSLLVLNTEAFF
CDR3nt: TGTGCCAGCAGCTCCTTACTAGTGCTGAACACTGAAGCTTTCTTT
d_gene: -
v_gene: TRBV2
abundance: once
j_gene: TRBJ1-1

CDR3aa: CASSLISGGAQDTQYF
CDR3nt: TGTGCCAGCAGCCTCATCAGCGGGGGGGCCCAAGATACGCAGTATTTT
d_gene: TRBD2
v_gene: TRBV14
abundance: -
j_gene: TRBJ2-3

CDR3aa: CASSPNEAPYEQYF
CDR3nt: TGTGCCAGCAGCCCGAACGAAGCCCCCTACGAGCAGTACTTC
d_gene: -
v_gene: TRBV6-6
abundance: -
j_gene: TRBJ2-7

CDR3aa: CASSSDKQGFYEQYF
CDR3nt: TGTGCCAGCAGCTCCGACAAACAGGGGTTCTACGAGCAGTACTTC
d_gene: TRBD1
v_gene: TRBV7-2
abundance: -
j_gene: TRBJ2-7

CDR3aa: CASSIDWNTEAFF
CDR3nt: TGTGCCAGCAGCATAGACTGGAACACTGAAGCTTTCTTT
d_gene: -
v_gene: TRBV5-8
abundance: -
j_gene: TRBJ1-1

CDR3aa: CACTPGLIAKDTQYF
CDR3nt: TGTGCCTGTACTCCCGGACTTATCGCGAAAGATACGCAGTATTTT
d_gene: -
v_gene: TRBV30
abundance: -
j_gene: TRBJ2-3

CDR3aa: CASSGTGGNNSPLHF
CDR3nt: TGTGCCAGCAGCGGGACAGGGGGCAATAATTCACCCCTCCACTTT
d_gene: TRBD1
v_gene: TRBV5-4
abundance: few
j_gene: TRBJ1-6

CDR3aa: CATSYYSGSPGSYNEQFF
CDR3nt: TGTGCCACCAGCTATTATAGCGGAAGTCCAGGATCCTACAATGAGCAGTTCTTC
d_gene: -
v_gene: TRBV15
abundance: -
j_gene: TRBJ2-1

CDR3aa: CASSLAAGGVGQPQHF
CDR3nt: TGTGCCAGCAGCTTGGCGGCAGGGGGCGTAGGACAGCCCCAGCATTTT
d_gene: TRBD1
v_gene: TRBV5-6
abundance: -
j_gene: TRBJ1-5

CDR3aa: CASSPGGTGYEQYF
CDR3nt: TGTGCCAGTAGTCCAGGGGGGACAGGCTACGAGCAGTACTTC
d_gene: TRBD1
v_gene: TRBV19
abundance: -
j_gene: TRBJ2-7

CDR3aa: CASSLAGAQETQYF
CDR3nt: TGTGCCAGCAGCTTAGCGGGGGCCCAAGAGACCCAGTACTTC
d_gene: TRBD2
v_gene: TRBV6-5
abundance: -
j_gene: TRBJ2-5

CDR3aa: CAWSGLAETQYF
CDR3nt: TGTGCCTGGAGTGGACTAGCGGAGACCCAGTACTTC
d_gene: TRBD2
v_gene: TRBV30
abundance: -
j_gene: TRBJ2-5

CDR3aa: CAWSVRLTGTEQYF
CDR3nt: TGTGCCTGGAGTGTACGATTGACAGGGACCGAGCAGTACTTC
d_gene: TRBD1
v_gene: TRBV30
abundance: -
j_gene: TRBJ2-7

CDR3aa: CASSLDSQGPQHF
CDR3nt: TGTGCCAGCAGCTTGGACAGCCAAGGGCCCCAGCATTTT
d_gene: -
v_gene: TRBV5-4
abundance: few
j_gene: TRBJ1-5

CDR3aa: CASSPGRGAYDEQFF
CDR3nt: TGTGCCAGCAGCCCGGGGCGGGGCGCTTACGATGAGCAGTTCTTC
d_gene: -
v_gene: TRBV5-4
abundance: -
j_gene: TRBJ2-1

CDR3aa: CASSLGLVEAYNEQFF
CDR3nt: TGTGCCAGCAGCTTAGGGCTAGTCGAAGCCTACAATGAGCAGTTCTTC
d_gene: -
v_gene: TRBV7-6
abundance: -
j_gene: TRBJ2-1

CDR3aa: CASSLEGQGGQPQHF
CDR3nt: TGTGCCAGCAGTTTAGAGGGGCAGGGGGGTCAGCCCCAGCATTTT
d_gene: TRBD1
v_gene: TRBV27
abundance: -
j_gene: TRBJ1-5

CDR3aa: CASSYSPGQGGYEQYF
CDR3nt: TGTGCCAGCAGTTACTCGCCGGGACAGGGAGGTTACGAGCAGTACTTC
d_gene: TRBD1
v_gene: TRBV6-5
abundance: -
j_gene: TRBJ2-7

CDR3aa: CASRWAGVDYGYTF
CDR3nt: TGTGCCAGTCGATGGGCCGGGGTAGACTATGGCTACACCTTC
d_gene: -
v_gene: TRBV19
abundance: -
j_gene: TRBJ1-2

CDR3aa: CASSPRPGGSGRPSDNEQFF
CDR3nt: TGTGCCAGTAGTCCGAGGCCGGGGGGCAGCGGGAGGCCCTCTGATAATGAGCAGTTCTTC
d_gene: TRBD2
v_gene: TRBV19
abundance: -
j_gene: TRBJ2-1

CDR3aa: CATSSYGGGQETQYF
CDR3nt: TGTGCCACCAGCAGTTATGGGGGGGGACAAGAGACCCAGTACTTC
d_gene: TRBD2
v_gene: TRBV15
abundance: -
j_gene: TRBJ2-5

CDR3aa: CASSPSWLAGPSYEQYF
CDR3nt: TGTGCCAGCAGCCCCAGCTGGCTAGCGGGACCCTCCTACGAGCAGTACTTC
d_gene: TRBD2
v_gene: TRBV7-2
abundance: -
j_gene: TRBJ2-7

CDR3aa: CASSVVSDATDTQYF
CDR3nt: TGTGCCAGCAGCGTGGTTAGTGATGCCACAGATACGCAGTATTTT
d_gene: -
v_gene: TRBV9
abundance: -
j_gene: TRBJ2-3

CDR3aa: CASSLGQENQPQHF
CDR3nt: TGTGCCAGCAGCTTAGGACAGGAAAATCAGCCCCAGCATTTT
d_gene: -
v_gene: TRBV7-9
abundance: -
j_gene: TRBJ1-5

CDR3aa: CASRGGAYEQYF
CDR3nt: TGCGCCAGCAGGGGTGGGGCGTACGAGCAGTACTTC
d_gene: -
v_gene: TRBV5-1
abundance: -
j_gene: TRBJ2-7

CDR3aa: CAIAPGRIAMAQYF
CDR3nt: TGTGCCATCGCCCCTGGGAGGATCGCGATGGCCCAGTACTTC
d_gene: -
v_gene: TRBV10-3
abundance: few
j_gene: TRBJ2-5

CDR3aa: CASTRGQGSVYGYTF
CDR3nt: TGCGCCAGCACAAGGGGACAGGGATCAGTCTATGGCTACACCTTC
d_gene: TRBD1
v_gene: TRBV5-1
abundance: -
j_gene: TRBJ1-2

CDR3aa: CASSVASKAFF
CDR3nt: TGTGCCAGCAGTGTGGCCTCGAAGGCTTTCTTT
d_gene: -
v_gene: TRBV6-1
abundance: -
j_gene: TRBJ1-1

CDR3aa: CASSIGASGAFYNEQFF
CDR3nt: TGTGCCAGTAGTATAGGGGCTAGCGGGGCCTTCTACAATGAGCAGTTCTTC
d_gene: TRBD2
v_gene: TRBV19
abundance: -
j_gene: TRBJ2-1

CDR3aa: CASSPGDSSYEQYF
CDR3nt: TGTGCCAGCAGTCCCGGGGACAGTTCCTACGAGCAGTACTTC
d_gene: TRBD1
v_gene: TRBV27
abundance: -
j_gene: TRBJ2-7

CDR3aa: CASSLGTSGPDTQYF
CDR3nt: TGCGCCAGCAGCTTGGGCACTAGCGGGCCAGATACGCAGTATTTT
d_gene: TRBD2
v_gene: TRBV5-1
abundance: -
j_gene: TRBJ2-3

CDR3aa: CASSVSTGTGFGNTIYF
CDR3nt: TGTGCCAGCAGTGTCTCCACCGGGACAGGGTTCGGAAACACCATATATTTT
d_gene: TRBD1
v_gene: TRBV6-1
abundance: -
j_gene: TRBJ1-3

CDR3aa: CASSGPGTESYEQYF
CDR3nt: TGCGCCAGCAGCGGCCCTGGGACAGAGTCCTACGAGCAGTACTTC
d_gene: TRBD1
v_gene: TRBV23-1
abundance: -
j_gene: TRBJ2-7

CDR3aa: CASGRLAGGSYEQYF
CDR3nt: TGTGCCAGCGGCCGGTTAGCGGGGGGGTCCTACGAGCAGTACTTC
d_gene: TRBD2
v_gene: TRBV2
abundance: -
j_gene: TRBJ2-7

CDR3aa: CASSPGLAGGTDTQYF
CDR3nt: TGTGCCAGCAGCCCGGGACTAGCGGGGGGAACAGATACGCAGTATTTT
d_gene: TRBD2
v_gene: TRBV7-3
abundance: -
j_gene: TRBJ2-3

CDR3aa: CASSQRGHPKYGYTF
CDR3nt: TGTGCCAGCAGCCAACGGGGACATCCGAAATATGGCTACACCTTC
d_gene: -
v_gene: TRBV13
abundance: -
j_gene: TRBJ1-2

CDR3aa: CASSQGTVSYEQYF
CDR3nt: TGTGCCAGCAGCCAAGGGACAGTTAGCTACGAGCAGTACTTC
d_gene: TRBD1
v_gene: TRBV7-6
abundance: -
j_gene: TRBJ2-7

CDR3aa: CASSRYGGPYEQYF
CDR3nt: TGTGCCAGCAGCCGTTACGGGGGACCCTACGAGCAGTACTTC
d_gene: -
v_gene: TRBV11-2
abundance: -
j_gene: TRBJ2-7

CDR3aa: CASSLGGNEKLFF
CDR3nt: TGCGCCAGCAGCTTGGGAGGTAATGAAAAACTGTTTTTT
d_gene: -
v_gene: TRBV5-1
abundance: few
j_gene: TRBJ1-4

CDR3aa: CASSYSAGVYNSPLHF
CDR3nt: TGTGCCAGCAGTTACTCCGCAGGGGTCTATAATTCACCCCTCCACTTT
d_gene: -
v_gene: TRBV6-5
abundance: -
j_gene: TRBJ1-6

CDR3aa: CASSFRGPGGYTF
CDR3nt: TGTGCCAGCAGCTTCAGGGGCCCAGGGGGCTACACCTTC
d_gene: -
v_gene: TRBV5-4
abundance: -
j_gene: TRBJ1-2

CDR3aa: CASSYSASLGSYEQYF
CDR3nt: TGTGCCAGCAGTTACTCGGCTAGCCTGGGGTCCTACGAGCAGTACTTC
d_gene: -
v_gene: TRBV6-6
abundance: -
j_gene: TRBJ2-7

CDR3aa: CASRPGTGPNYGYTF
CDR3nt: TGTGCCAGCAGGCCAGGGACTGGACCAAACTATGGCTACACCTTC
d_gene: -
v_gene: TRBV27
abundance: -
j_gene: TRBJ1-2